The present T cell receptor (beta chain) was sequenced within a study of blood T cell repertoires in COVID-19. The data were produced by immunoSEQ multiplex PCR, yet TCRdb's version contains in-frame clones alone and is incomplete. Of fewer than 85,000 clones listed, around 77% are singletons. CDR1 MDHEN and CDR2 SYDVKM come from the germline V gene. The CDR3 contains 14 residues. V shed 2 bases and J 8 bases; nucleotides not matched to a gene: 4. The specimen was peripheral blood. The receptor's source is a man in his 70s with COVID-19, enrolled during active disease. This chain uses TRBV28 with TRBJ1-4, with 8 bases fitting TRBD1. The CDR3 reads CASSLQGAREKLFF. The CDR3 DNA is TGTGCCAGCAGTTTACAGGGGGCGAGGGAAAAACTGTTTTTT.